Listed here are 19 T cell receptor beta chains from one sample, sequenced in a study of OX40 agonist ivuxolimab in advanced cancers. TCRdb keeps only in-frame clones here, not all; method: immunoSEQ multiplex PCR. The table records fewer than 70,000 clones, around 80% of them present only once. The sample in question was CD4+ or CD8+ T cells sorted from blood, obtained in a trial of the OX40 agonist ivuxolimab. These receptors were obtained from an adult with an advanced solid tumor such as melanoma, head and neck, liver or kidney cancer.

The chain employs TRBV30 and TRBJ2-5, with 9 nucleotides matching TRBD2. J was trimmed by 5 bases and V by 3 bases; bases with no gene match: 4. This CDR3 region has 13 residues. Germline V gene sequence: CDR1 GTSNPN, CDR2 SVGIG (reference sequence). The CDR3 coding sequence is TGTGCCTGGAGCGGACTAGCGAGTGAGACCCAGTACTTC. This gives the protein CAWSGLASETQYF.

This rearrangement joins TRBV19 to TRBJ2-5; no clear D. Germline assignment: CDR1 LNHDA and CDR2 SQIVND (reference sequence). Trimming pared 3 bases from V and 2 bases from J, leaving 1 base between. The CDR3 is made up of 11 amino acids. CDR3 amino acids: CASSMQETQYF. Here the CDR3 DNA reads TGTGCCAGTAGTATGCAAGAGACCCAGTACTTC.

This clone was counted between two and nine times. This chain connects TRBV2 to TRBJ2-3; D unclear. CDR1 and CDR2 (germline): SNHLY, FYNNEI. The CDR3 has 14 residues. Trimming took off 4 bases at V and 6 bases at J, with 14 bases between the two ends. The CDR3 here is CASSGEEFSDTQYF. The CDR3 DNA reads as TGTGCCAGCAGTGGGGAAGAATTTAGCGATACGCAGTATTTT.

This clone turned up a few times. V is TRBV29-1 and J is TRBJ2-7; TRBD1 agrees at 11 bases. Germline assignment: CDR1 SQVTM and CDR2 ANQGSEA. Germline trimming cut 4 bases from V and 7 bases from J; bases unmatched to any gene: 6. The CDR3 is 13 amino acids. CDR3 sequence (DNA): TGCAGCGTTGCCGGACAGGGGGCGAGGGAGCAGTACTTC. It specifies CSVAGQGAREQYF.

This clone occurred once. J is TRBJ1-1 and V is TRBV19, with D perhaps matching TRBD1 (5 bases). Germline assignment: CDR1 LNHDA and CDR2 SQIVND (reference sequence). Trimming removed 4 bases from V and 0 bases from J, with 9 bases in between. The length of the CDR3 is 14 residues. The CDR3 sequence: CASSRQTMNTEAFF. Here the CDR3 DNA reads TGTGCCAGTAGTAGACAGACCATGAACACTGAAGCTTTCTTT.

The V and J genes are TRBV2 and TRBJ2-3; D call uncertain. This CDR3 contains 14 residues. With 8 bases removed from V and 0 bases from J, the gap between germline ends came to 12 bases. Germline V gives CDR1 SNHLY, CDR2 FYNNEI. CDR3 sequence (DNA): TGTGCCAGCGAGGACGGTTCTAGCACAGATACGCAGTATTTT. This codes for CASEDGSSTDTQYF.

This rearrangement joins TRBV28 to TRBJ2-3; TRBD2 matches 8 bases. The CDR3 loop spans 15 amino acids. Germline assignment: CDR1 MDHEN and CDR2 SYDVKM. Unmatched junction bases numbered 15, after V lost 8 bases and J lost 8 bases. The CDR3 loop is CASSVAGSSEGTQYF. In DNA, the CDR3 is TGTGCCAGCTCGGTAGCGGGGTCAAGTGAAGGTACGCAGTATTTT.

Written as DNA, the CDR3 is TGTGCCAGCAGTTCCGACAGGGGGCTGGTTGGCTACACCTTC. Amino acid sequence: CASSSDRGLVGYTF. The chain couples TRBV28 to TRBJ1-2; 10 bases agree with TRBD1. Per germline, CDR1 MDHEN and CDR2 SYDVKM. V was pared by 4 bases and J by 7 bases, with 6 bases of the junction left unmatched. The CDR3 loop spans 14 amino acids.

V is TRBV28 and J is TRBJ2-5, with D unresolved. TRBJ2-7 matches the DNA end more closely, so the J call is doubtful. This CDR3 region has 17 residues. The germline V gene has CDR1 MDHEN and CDR2 SYDVKM. Here the CDR3 DNA reads TGTGCCAGCAGTTCCTACTTGGGTCTCCCTTTAGATTACGAGCAGTACTTC. Translated, it gives CASSSYLGLPLDYEQYF.

The chain combines TRBV11-2 with TRBJ1-5, with D perhaps matching TRBD1 (6 bases). The CDR3 spans 15 residues. V dropped 5 bases and J dropped 2 bases, with 13 bases sitting between them. From germline, CDR1 is SGHAT and CDR2 FQNNGV. CDR3 bases: TGTGCCAGCAGCCCCCGGGGGGCCCGCAATCAGCCCCAGCATTTT. It is translated as CASSPRGARNQPQHF.

The chain is built from TRBV5-1 and TRBJ1-3; unclear D gene. The CDR3 has 16 residues. The germline V gene encodes CDR1 SGHRS and CDR2 YFSETQ. Trimming took off 1 base at V and 2 bases at J, with 13 bases between the two ends. DNA for the CDR3: TGCGCCAGCAGCTTGTTAACAGCTTCCACTGGAAACACCATATATTTT. This gives the protein CASSLLTASTGNTIYF.

In its sample, this clone was seen once. The chain recombines TRBV27 with TRBJ2-5; 7 nucleotides match TRBD1. This CDR3 has 16 amino acids. The germline V gene encodes CDR1 MNHEY and CDR2 SMNVEV (reference sequence). Trimming at V came to 4 bases and at J to 4 bases, leaving 12 bases not matched to a gene. This CDR3 is CASSSRDPNRGETQYF. CDR3 nucleotide sequence: TGTGCCAGCAGTTCCCGGGACCCAAACAGGGGAGAGACCCAGTACTTC.

This sequence joins TRBV28 and TRBJ1-1; D unresolved. V was shortened by 7 bases and J by 6 bases, with 18 bases between the two germline ends. Germline lookup yields CDR1 MDHEN and CDR2 SYDVKM. The CDR3 extends over 14 amino acids. CDR3 coding DNA: TGTGCCAGCAACCCCTCAAGGGTGGGTGCTGAAGCTTTCTTT. Translation gives CASNPSRVGAEAFF.

This sequence joins TRBV6-1 and TRBJ2-5, with D unclear. This CDR3 has 14 amino acids. The V gene's germline CDR1 is MNHNS and CDR2 SASEGT. Trimming removed 5 bases from V and 1 base from J, with 11 bases in between. As DNA, the CDR3 is TGTGCCAGCAGTTCCCGGGCCCCCCAAGAGACCCAGTACTTC. Protein: CASSSRAPQETQYF.

The CDR3, as DNA: TGTGCCAGCAGCTTGGACAGGGGGCGCGGCGGGGAGCTGTTTTTT. This codes for CASSLDRGRGGELFF. The rearrangement links TRBV5-6 to TRBJ2-2; 9 positions agree with TRBD1. Trimming removed 0 bases from V and 7 bases from J; junction bases left unmatched: 4. Germline-derived CDR1 and CDR2 are SGHDT and YYEEEE. The length of the CDR3 is 15 residues.

CDR3 residues: CASSSGRETSAREQYF. As DNA, the CDR3 is TGTGCCAGCAGCTCGGGTCGAGAGACTAGCGCGCGGGAGCAGTACTTC. The chain couples TRBV27 to TRBJ2-5, with 8 bases that match TRBD2. The CDR3 is made up of 16 amino acids. V was clipped by 6 bases and J by 11 bases; unmatched bases: 20. Germline V gene lookup returns CDR1 MNHEY and CDR2 SMNVEV (reference sequence).

The chain recombines TRBV18 with TRBJ1-1, with D possibly matching TRBD1 (6 bases). The V gene's germline CDR1 is KGHSH and CDR2 LQKENI. The CDR3 contains 13 residues. Trimming stripped 7 bases from V and 4 bases from J, with 13 bases between. This CDR3 is CASFPGVGTEAFF. The CDR3, as DNA: TGTGCCAGCTTTCCAGGGGTGGGCACTGAAGCTTTCTTT. The full variable domain, with the rest looked up from reference TRBV18 and TRBJ1-1, is NAGVMQNPRHLVRRRGQEARLRCSPMKGHSHVYWYRQLPEEGLKFMVYLQKENIIDESGMPKERFSAEFPKEGPSILRIQQVVRGDSAAYFCASFPGVGTEAFFGQGTRLTVV.

V is TRBV5-1 and J is TRBJ1-5; D is possibly TRBD1 (5 bases). Per the germline V gene, CDR1 is SGHRS and CDR2 is YFSETQ. CDR3 length: 15 amino acids. V shed 0 bases and J shed 6 bases, with 13 bases lying between them. CDR3 sequence reads: CASSLEGGVSQPQHF. Written as DNA, the CDR3 is TGCGCCAGCAGCTTGGAGGGAGGGGTGAGTCAGCCCCAGCATTTT.

This chain connects TRBV28 to TRBJ2-7; D is perhaps TRBD2 (5 bases). The V and J ends lost 5 bases and 5 bases respectively, with 16 bases between them. Germline V gives CDR1 MDHEN, CDR2 SYDVKM. CDR3 length: 14 amino acids. CDR3 nucleotides: TGTGCCAGCAGTCTCGGGGTAGTGGAGGACGAGCAGTACTTC. Encoded protein: CASSLGVVEDEQYF.